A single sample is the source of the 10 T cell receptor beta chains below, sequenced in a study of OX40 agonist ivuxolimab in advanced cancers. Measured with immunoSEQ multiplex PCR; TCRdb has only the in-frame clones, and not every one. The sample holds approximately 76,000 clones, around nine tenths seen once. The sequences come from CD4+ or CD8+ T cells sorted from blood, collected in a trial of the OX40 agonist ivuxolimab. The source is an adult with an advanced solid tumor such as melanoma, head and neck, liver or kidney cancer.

This CDR3 reads CASSQARFYEQYF. CDR3 coding DNA: TGTGCCAGCAGTCAAGCGAGGTTTTACGAGCAGTACTTC. The rearrangement links TRBV6-6 to TRBJ2-7; D gene uncertain. Germline CDR1 reads MNHNY; CDR2 reads SVGAGI (reference sequence). With 5 bases removed from V and 4 bases from J, the gap between germline ends came to 12 bases. The CDR3 spans 13 residues.

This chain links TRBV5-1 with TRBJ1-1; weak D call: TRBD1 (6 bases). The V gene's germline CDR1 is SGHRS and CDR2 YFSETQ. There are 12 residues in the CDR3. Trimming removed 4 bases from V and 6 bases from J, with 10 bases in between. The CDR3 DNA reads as TGCGCCAGCAGCACAAACAGGGCTGAAGCTTTCTTT. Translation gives CASSTNRAEAFF. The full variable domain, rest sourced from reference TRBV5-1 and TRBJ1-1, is KAGVTQTPRYLIKTRGQQVTLSCSPISGHRSVSWYQQTPGQGLQFLFEYFSETQRNKGNFPGRFSGRQFSNSRSEMNVSTLELGDSALYLCASSTNRAEAFFGQGTRLTVV.

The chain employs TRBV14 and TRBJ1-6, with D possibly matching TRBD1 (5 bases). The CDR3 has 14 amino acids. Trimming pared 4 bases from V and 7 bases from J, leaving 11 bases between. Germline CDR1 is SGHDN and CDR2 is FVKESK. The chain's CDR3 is CASSRGDGNSPLHF. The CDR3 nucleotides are TGTGCCAGCAGCCGAGGGGACGGAAATTCACCCCTCCACTTT. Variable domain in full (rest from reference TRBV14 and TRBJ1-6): EAGVTQFPSHSVIEKGQTVTLRCDPISGHDNLYWYRRVMGKEIKFLLHFVKESKQDESGMPNNRFLAERTGGTYSTLKVQPAELEDSGVYFCASSRGDGNSPLHFGNGTRLTVT.

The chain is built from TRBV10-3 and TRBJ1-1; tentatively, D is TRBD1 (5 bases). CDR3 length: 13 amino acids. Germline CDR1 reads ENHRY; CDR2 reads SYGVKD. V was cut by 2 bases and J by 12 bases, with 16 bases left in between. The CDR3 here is CAISEREGTKTFF. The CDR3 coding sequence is TGTGCCATCAGTGAGAGGGAGGGGACGAAAACTTTCTTT.

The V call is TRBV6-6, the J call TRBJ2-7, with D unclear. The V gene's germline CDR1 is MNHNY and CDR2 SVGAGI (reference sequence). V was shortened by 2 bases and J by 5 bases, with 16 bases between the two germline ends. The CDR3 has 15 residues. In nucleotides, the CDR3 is TGTGCCAGCAGTTACACCCCCCCCTCGCAGGACGAGCAGTACTTC. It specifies CASSYTPPSQDEQYF.

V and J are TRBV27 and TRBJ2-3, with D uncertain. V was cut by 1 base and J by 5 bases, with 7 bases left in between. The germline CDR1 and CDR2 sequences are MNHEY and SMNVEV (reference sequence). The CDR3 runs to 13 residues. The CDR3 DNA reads TGTGCCAGCAGTTTATGGTCCGGAGATACGCAGTATTTT. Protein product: CASSLWSGDTQYF.

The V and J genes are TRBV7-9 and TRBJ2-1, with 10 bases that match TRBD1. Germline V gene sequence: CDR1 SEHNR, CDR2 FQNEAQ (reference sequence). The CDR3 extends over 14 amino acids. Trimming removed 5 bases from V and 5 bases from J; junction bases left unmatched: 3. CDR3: CASSKTGGHNEQFF. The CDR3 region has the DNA TGTGCCAGCAGCAAGACAGGGGGCCACAATGAGCAGTTCTTC.

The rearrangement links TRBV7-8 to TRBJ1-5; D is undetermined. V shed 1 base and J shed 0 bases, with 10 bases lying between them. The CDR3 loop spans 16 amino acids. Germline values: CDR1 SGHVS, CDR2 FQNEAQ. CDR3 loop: CASSLEGRGSNQPQHF. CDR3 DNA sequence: TGTGCCAGCAGCTTAGAGGGCCGGGGTAGCAATCAGCCCCAGCATTTT.

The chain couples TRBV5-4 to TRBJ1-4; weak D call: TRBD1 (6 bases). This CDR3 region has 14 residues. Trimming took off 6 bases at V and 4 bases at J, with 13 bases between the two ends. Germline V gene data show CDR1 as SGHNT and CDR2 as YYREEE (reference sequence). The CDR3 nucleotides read TGTGCCAGCACCGAGGACAGTCTTAATGAAAAACTGTTTTTT. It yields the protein CASTEDSLNEKLFF. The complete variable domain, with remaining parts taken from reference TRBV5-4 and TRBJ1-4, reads ETGVTQSPTHLIKTRGQQVTLRCSSQSGHNTVSWYQQALGQGPQFIFQYYREEENGRGNFPPRFSGLQFPNYSSELNVNALELDDSALYLCASTEDSLNEKLFFGSGTQLSVL.

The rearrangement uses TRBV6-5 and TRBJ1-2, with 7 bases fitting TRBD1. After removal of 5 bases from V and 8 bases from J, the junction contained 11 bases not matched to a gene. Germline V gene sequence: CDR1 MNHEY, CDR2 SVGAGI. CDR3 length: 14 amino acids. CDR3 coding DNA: TGTGCCAGCAGTCACCCGGGACAGAGAGGAGGCTACACCTTC. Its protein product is CASSHPGQRGGYTF.